What follows are 18 T cell receptor beta chains derived from one specimen sequenced in a study of tumor-infiltrating lymphocytes in primary liver carcinoma. The study extracted blood RNA from unsorted whole blood and also extracted germline DNA. The authors made TCR beta cDNA from 500 to 600 ng total RNA with a constant-region primer. Three nested multiplex PCR rounds, a slightly modified ARM-PCR method, built the TCR beta libraries. TRBV1-TRBV30 forward primers paired with a C-beta reverse primer drove the first two PCR rounds, 10 cycles each. TCRdb re-called the multiplex PCR reads with MiXCR, one entry per CDR3 protein. The table lists 310,000 or so distinct CDR3 sequences, about 50% of them singletons. Specimen: peripheral blood. The receptors were sampled from a woman aged 25-40 years with primary liver carcinoma and hepatitis B virus infection.

The V gene is TRBV5-6, the J gene TRBJ2-1; D is possibly TRBD2 (6 bases). The CDR3 is 15 amino acids. Trimming took 1 base from V and 4 from J, leaving 12 bases between them. The germline gives CDR1 SGHDT, CDR2 YYEEEE. Here the CDR3 reads CASSLYRDSYNEQFF. CDR3 sequence (DNA): TGTGCCAGCAGCTTGTATCGGGACTCGTACAATGAGCAGTTCTTC.

On this clonotype: An end of the junction does not agree with germline; a read error may underlie this. V usage is TRBV29-1 and J usage is TRBJ2-7, with TRBD2 as a possible D gene (6 bases). In germline, CDR1 is SQVTM, CDR2 ANQGSEA. The CDR3 loop spans 15 amino acids. CDR3 sequence: CSVGNPGWGVYEEYF. The CDR3 coding sequence is TGCAGCGTCGGTAACCCGGGGTGGGGGGTCTACGAGGAGTATTTC.

Concerning this clonotype itself: At one boundary the junction diverges from the germline segment, which might be a read error. The chain recombines TRBV6-5 with TRBJ1-2; maybe TRBD1 (5 bases). The CDR3 extends over 14 amino acids. The germline V gene encodes CDR1 MNHEY and CDR2 SVGAGI. The CDR3 spells CASRRGVSNYGHTF. CDR3 nucleotide sequence: TGTGCCAGCAGAAGAGGGGTCTCAAACTATGGCCACACCTTC.

This clonotype was seen ten or more times. J is TRBJ2-2 and V is TRBV11-3; 8 positions agree with TRBD2. Trimming took 4 bases from V and 0 from J; bases not matched to a gene: 1. CDR3 size: 15 residues. Germline CDR1 is SGHNT and CDR2 is YENEEA. The CDR3 bases are TGTGCCAGCAGCTCGGGACTAGCGAACACCGGGGAGCTGTTTTTT. This gives the protein CASSSGLANTGELFF.

A word on this clonotype: The junction departs from the called germline gene at one end, perhaps through a read error. The chain recombines TRBV11-2 with TRBJ2-7; 8 nucleotides agree with TRBD2. The CDR3 totals 15 residues. CDR1 SGHAT and CDR2 FQNNGV come from the germline V gene. CDR3 sequence: CASRLAGGGAYEQYF. In DNA form, the CDR3 reads TGTGCCAGCAGGTTAGCCGGGGGGGGGGCCTACGAGCAATACTTC.

The chain carries TRBV6-1 and TRBJ2-1; the match to TRBD2 covers 8 bases. Germline V lookup: CDR1 MNHNS, CDR2 SASEGT. This CDR3 is 15 amino acids long. With 0 bases clipped from V and 10 bases from J, the junction kept 8 bases outside the gene matches. CDR3 DNA: TGTGCCAGCAGTGAAGCGGGACTAGTGGGAGAGGAGCAGTTCTTC. Translation: CASSEAGLVGEEQFF.

Points on this clonotype: This may be a read error: a much more frequent sequence differs by one nucleotide. The chain links TRBV12-3 or TRBV12-4 to TRBJ2-7; D remains unclear. With 3 bases removed from V and 6 bases from J, the gap between germline ends came to 12 bases. This CDR3 is built from 13 residues. CDR3 in amino acids: CASSFKLGSEQYF. CDR3 coding DNA: TGTGCCAGCAGTTTCAAGCTGGGGTCCGAGCAGTACTTC.

In the case of this clonotype: A read error is possible here, since a much larger clone lies one base away. The chain has TRBV11-2 and TRBJ2-1; D unresolved. The CDR3 length is 14 residues. Per germline, CDR1 SGHAT and CDR2 FQNNGV. The CDR3 DNA reads TGTGTCAGCAGCTTTGGACCAGCGAACAATGAGCAGTTCTTC. Residues: CVSSFGPANNEQFF. The whole variable domain, remainder taken from reference TRBV11-2 and TRBJ2-1, is EAGVAQSPRYKIIEKRQSVAFWCNPISGHATLYWYQQILGQGPKLLIQFQNNGVVDDSQLPKDRFSAERLKGVDSTLKIQPAKLEDSAVYLCVSSFGPANNEQFFGPGTRLTVL.

In its sample, this clonotype was seen many times. The chain joins TRBV11-2 to TRBJ2-5, with D unresolved. The V and J ends lost 2 bases and 9 bases respectively, with 7 bases between them. Germline lookup yields CDR1 SGHAT and CDR2 FQNNGV. The length of the CDR3 is 11 residues. CDR3 region: CASSLRRAQYF. CDR3 DNA: TGTGCCAGCAGCTTAAGACGGGCCCAGTACTTC.

A single count supports this clonotype. A single base separates this from a much larger clone, so it may be a read error. The V call is TRBV29-1, the J call TRBJ2-3, with D perhaps matching TRBD1 (5 bases). Germline V CDR1 and CDR2: SQVTM, ANQGSEA. The CDR3 loop spans 13 amino acids. The V end lost 6 bases, the J end lost 11 bases, and 21 bases lay between the germline ends. The CDR3 coding sequence is TGCAGCGTGGGTCAAACAGGAACAAATATGCAGTATTTT. Its translation: CSVGQTGTNMQYF.

The chain employs TRBV28 and TRBJ2-7; perhaps D is TRBD1 or TRBD2 (5 bases each). Germline V CDR1 and CDR2: MDHEN, SYDVKM. The CDR3 is 16 residues long. Trimming left V 6 bases short and J 2 bases short, with 20 bases between. This CDR3 is CASRRSRGRRAYEQYF. Written as DNA, the CDR3 is TGTGCCAGCAGGCGGTCAAGGGGACGAAGGGCCTACGAGCAGTACTTC.

Points on this clonotype: This sequence may be a read error, since a much larger clone differs from it by one base. The chain couples TRBV6-5 to TRBJ2-7; D perhaps matches TRBD1 (6 bases). The CDR3 is 14 amino acids. Germline V CDR1 and CDR2: MNHEY, SVGAGI. V was shortened by 6 bases and J by 0 bases, with 12 bases between the two germline ends. Here the CDR3 DNA reads TGTGCCAGCAGCCAAGGACAGAGCTCCTACGAGCAGTACTTC. This encodes CASSQGQSSYEQYF.

The CDR3 loop is CASRGLSSGGTNTGELFF. The CDR3 nucleotides read TGTGCCAGCAGGGGACTGAGTAGCGGGGGGACGAACACCGGGGAGCTGTTTTTT. V gene TRBV6-5 combines with J gene TRBJ2-2, with 10 bases identical to TRBD2. Germline V CDR1 and CDR2: MNHEY, SVGAGI. Trimming cost V 6 bases and J 0 bases; bases outside gene matches: 10. The CDR3 consists of 18 residues.

This clonotype was recorded at least ten times. The rearrangement joins TRBV4-2 to TRBJ2-5; 12 bases line up with TRBD2. CDR1 and CDR2 from the germline V gene are LGHNA and YNFKEQ. With 1 base clipped from V and 4 bases from J, the junction kept 4 bases outside the gene matches. The CDR3 length is 16 residues. The CDR3 loop is CASSQVLAGGPETQYF. CDR3 DNA sequence: TGTGCCAGCAGCCAAGTCCTAGCGGGAGGGCCAGAGACCCAGTACTTC.

This clonotype was seen just once. This may arise from a read error, as a much more abundant clone is one base away. The V gene is TRBV29-1, the J gene TRBJ2-7; D uncertain. CDR1 and CDR2 (germline): SQVTM, ANQGSEA. This CDR3 contains 11 residues. Trimming removed 5 bases at V and 2 bases at J, with 7 bases between. CDR3 protein: CSVPETYEQYF. The CDR3 DNA is TGCAGCGTTCCAGAGACCTACGAGCAGTACTTC.

This clonotype was detected only a few times. This chain uses TRBV12-3 or TRBV12-4 with TRBJ1-2; D perhaps matches TRBD1 (5 bases). Trimming cost V 3 bases and J 7 bases, with 12 bases left between them. The CDR3 loop spans 13 amino acids. The CDR3 bases are TGTGCCAGCAGTTTGGGGCATGCCGGTGGCTACACCTTC. This gives the protein CASSLGHAGGYTF.

Note on this clonotype: A much larger clone lies one base from this, so it may be a read error. The chain links TRBV30 to TRBJ1-2; D is perhaps TRBD1 (6 bases). The CDR3 loop spans 13 amino acids. The V end was cut by 6 bases, the J end by 8 bases, with 19 bases between. Germline V gene sequence: CDR1 GTSNPN, CDR2 SVGIG (reference sequence). Written as DNA, the CDR3 is TGTGCCTGCTGGGACGGCTTAAGGGGGGGCTACACCTTC. It yields the protein CACWDGLRGGYTF. The full variable domain, in which reference TRBV30 and TRBJ1-2 provide the parts outside the CDR3, is SQTIHQWPATLVQPVGSPLSLECTVEGTSNPNLYWYRQAAGRGLQLLFYSVGIGQISSEVPQNLSASRPQDRQFILSSKKLLLSDSGFYLCACWDGLRGGYTFGSGTRLTVV.

This clonotype was seen a single time. Given the absence of the conserved phenylalanine or tryptophan at the CDR3 end, a read error is likely. The chain recombines TRBV11-2 with TRBJ2-1; D call uncertain. CDR1 and CDR2 (germline): SGHAT, FQNNGV. The length of the CDR3 is 14 residues. CDR3 coding DNA: TGTGCCAGCAGCTTAGGCGGCCCCTACGATGAGCAGTTCCTC. Residues: CASSLGGPYDEQFL.